The text below deals with one TCR beta chain. V gave up 2 bases and J gave up 6 bases; unmatched junction bases: 7. The CDR3 spans 16 residues. Germline V gene data show CDR1 as LNHDA and CDR2 as SQIVND (reference sequence). The data belong to a study of blood T cell repertoires in COVID-19. Study overall: Sites across the United States, Italy and Spain contributed samples from acute and convalescent COVID-19. In each case, the material was cDNA or gDNA derived from T cells, B-cell-depleted T cells, or PBMCs.

Per the original data handling: Reference gene primer amplification yielded estimated nucleated cell counts. The assay was immunoSEQ multiplex PCR, and TCRdb's table has in-frame clones only and misses some. Clone size and the V and J calls come from that table; the DNA yielded D and trimming. Of hundreds of thousands of clones listed, around 89% are singletons. What was sequenced was peripheral blood. V gene TRBV19 combines with J gene TRBJ2-1; 10 nucleotides align to TRBD1. This sequence was found in a man aged 40-49 years with acute or convalescent COVID-19. The CDR3 region has the DNA TGTGCCAGTAGTATAATTAGAGACAGGGGGCGCAATGAGCAGTTCTTC. As protein: CASSIIRDRGRNEQFF.